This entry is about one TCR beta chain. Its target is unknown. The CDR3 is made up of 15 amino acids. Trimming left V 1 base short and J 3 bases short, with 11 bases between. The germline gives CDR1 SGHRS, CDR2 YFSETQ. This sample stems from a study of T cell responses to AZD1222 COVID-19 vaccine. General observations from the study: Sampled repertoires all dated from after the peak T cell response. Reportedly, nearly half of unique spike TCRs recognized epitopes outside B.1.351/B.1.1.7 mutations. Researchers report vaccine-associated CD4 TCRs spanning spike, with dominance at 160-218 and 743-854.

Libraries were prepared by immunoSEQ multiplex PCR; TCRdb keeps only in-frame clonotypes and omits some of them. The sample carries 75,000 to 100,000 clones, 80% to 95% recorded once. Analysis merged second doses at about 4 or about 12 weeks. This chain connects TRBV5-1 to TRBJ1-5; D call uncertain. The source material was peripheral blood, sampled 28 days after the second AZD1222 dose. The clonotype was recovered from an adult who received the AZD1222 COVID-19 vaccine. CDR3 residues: CASSLTSGPNQPQHF. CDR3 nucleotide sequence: TGCGCCAGCAGCTTGACCTCAGGACCCAATCAGCCCCAGCATTTT.